A selection of T cell receptor beta chains follows, all from one sample in a study of PD-1 blockade in mismatch repair-deficient tumors. The repertoire was sequenced with immunoSEQ multiplex PCR; TCRdb's copy has only in-frame clones and lacks some. The data hold some 48,000 clones, with 81% observed a single time. Sequenced material: peripheral blood, taken roughly 20 weeks after starting pembrolizumab. These receptor sequences come from an adult with mismatch repair-deficient cancer. Both conserved end residues are part of each CDR3.

J	V	length	CDR3
TRBJ2-2	TRBV2	18	CASSVPSDLAGGTGELFF
TRBJ2-7	TRBV6-5	15	CASSSPGTSGIEQYF
TRBJ2-3	TRBV7-7	15	CASSLSAGAPGTQYF
TRBJ1-4	TRBV19	16	CASSIARSVANEKLFF
TRBJ1-4	TRBV19	15	CASSIGGVLNEKLFF
TRBJ1-1	TRBV29-1	12	CSVNAGNTEAFF
TRBJ1-1	TRBV7-3	13	CASSLTGGTEAFF
TRBJ1-1	TRBV10-3	13	CAIRARGETEAFF
TRBJ1-1	TRBV7-9	13	CASSFDGNTEAFF
TRBJ2-2	TRBV7-6	16	CASSDRGGGVTGELFF
TRBJ2-7	TRBV7-2	15	CASSLGGTGPYEQYF
TRBJ2-5	TRBV13	15	CASSLRGRDGETQYF
TRBJ2-2	TRBV5-6	14	CASSWRGVTGELFF
TRBJ2-5	TRBV7-2	16	CASSLGAGGSQETQYF
TRBJ1-1	TRBV2	13	CASSAGQPIEAFF
TRBJ2-5	TRBV5-1	15	CASQIDRGNQETQYF
TRBJ1-1	TRBV28	14	CASIYDRGRSRAFF
TRBJ2-3	TRBV19	16	CASQSGTGLSTDTQYF
TRBJ2-7	TRBV4-2	14	CASRDGRNSYEQYF
TRBJ1-2	TRBV7-3	13	CASSTTGPYGYTF
TRBJ2-1	TRBV11-2	16	CASSLGGSARYNEQFF
TRBJ1-2	TRBV19	14	CASSMRGQLYGYTF
TRBJ2-1	TRBV7-3	16	CASSTPRTTRNNEQFF
TRBJ2-3	TRBV29-1	14	CSVGLAGLSDTQYF
TRBJ1-2	TRBV28	10	CASSLNGYTF
TRBJ1-2	TRBV5-6	13	CASSLGTARGYTF
TRBJ2-2	TRBV4-1	17	CASSQPGLAGRSGELFF
TRBJ2-7	TRBV7-9	13	CATAQGASYEQYF
TRBJ1-1	TRBV11-3	13	CASSLVMDTEAFF
TRBJ2-7	TRBV19	14	CASSIGTGEGEQYF
TRBJ1-2	TRBV20-1	11	CSAGAGFGYTF
TRBJ1-1	TRBV19	18	CASSIHAGQAGWGTEAFF
TRBJ1-3	TRBV7-6	16	CASSNGQAKAGNTIYF
TRBJ2-7	TRBV11-3	17	CASSLTWGLAGGYEQYF
TRBJ1-2	TRBV27	13	CASSLWGQDGYTF
TRBJ1-2	TRBV5-1	15	CASSLGTGTADGYTF
TRBJ1-5	TRBV30	13	CAWSTQGAQPQHF
TRBJ1-3	TRBV5-6	15	CASSLERTSGNTIYF
TRBJ2-1	TRBV18	15	CASSPAGGTGNEQFF
TRBJ2-1	TRBV6-5	15	CASSYSTSGSTEQFF
TRBJ1-5	TRBV29-1	12	CSAGQGGQPQHF
TRBJ1-2	TRBV2	16	CASSETSFLANYGYTF
TRBJ1-1	TRBV18	13	CASSPGANTEAFF
TRBJ1-1	TRBV14	14	CASSPQPARTEAFF
TRBJ1-3	TRBV5-8	19	CASSSFTGGLLLSGNTIYF
TRBJ2-1	TRBV5-1	14	CASSLDPVGSEQFF
TRBJ1-1	TRBV27	14	CASSPGGSLTEAFF
TRBJ2-7	TRBV5-4	16	CASSPPGVAGRYEQYF
TRBJ1-1	TRBV5-4	14	CASSVEGGGTEAFF
TRBJ2-7	TRBV6-6	15	CASSVPEGVTYEQYF
TRBJ2-5	TRBV7-3	15	CASSLTSGSGETQYF
TRBJ1-4	TRBV27	13	CASSQETNEKLFF
TRBJ2-5	TRBV5-1	13	CASIGTGFETQYF
TRBJ1-1	TRBV6-5	16	CASSYSGVPPNTEAFF
TRBJ1-5	TRBV6-1	16	CASSEQGSSINQPQHF
TRBJ1-2	TRBV5-4	12	CASSREQVPYTF
TRBJ2-2	TRBV21-1	16	CASSITLGRDTGELFF
TRBJ1-1	TRBV2	13	CASSRDRNTEAFF
TRBJ2-5	TRBV7-6	14	CASSLGGTTWTQYF
TRBJ1-1	TRBV19	13	CASSHDGFTEAFF